The 29 T cell receptor beta chains given below trace back to one sample, sequenced in a study of blood T cell repertoires in COVID-19. Assay: immunoSEQ multiplex PCR; the TCRdb copy retains only in-frame clones and omits some. Of about 24,000 clones listed, approximately 89% are singletons. Sequenced sample: peripheral blood. These receptors were collected from a human donor in a cohort sampled during active COVID-19.

The chain is built from TRBV5-4 and TRBJ2-7; 11 bases match TRBD2. There are 13 residues in the CDR3. The V gene end was trimmed by 4 bases and the J gene end by 5 bases; junction bases not matched to a gene: 2. Germline-derived CDR1 and CDR2 are SGHNT and YYREEE (reference sequence). CDR3 sequence: CASSLAGGHEQYF. As DNA, the CDR3 is TGTGCCAGCAGCCTAGCGGGGGGCCACGAGCAGTACTTC.

The V call is TRBV19, the J call TRBJ1-3; a weak D match, TRBD1 (6 bases). This CDR3 spans 15 amino acids. Trimming left V 5 bases short and J 0 bases short, with 11 bases between. Germline V CDR1 and CDR2: LNHDA, SQIVND (reference sequence). CDR3 nucleotide sequence: TGTGCCAGTAGTCAACAGGGATACTCTGGAAACACCATATATTTT. Its translation: CASSQQGYSGNTIYF.

The rearrangement links TRBV14 to TRBJ1-1, with D unclear. The CDR3 sequence is 14 residues long. The V gene's germline CDR1 is SGHDN and CDR2 FVKESK. The germline V and J ends were trimmed by 4 bases and 4 bases, with 13 bases remaining between them. The CDR3, as DNA: TGTGCCAGCAGCCTAAAATACAGCGGCACTGAAGCTTTCTTT. Translating it yields CASSLKYSGTEAFF.

The rearrangement links TRBV7-6 to TRBJ2-5, with D maybe TRBD2 (6 bases). CDR1 is SGHVS and CDR2 is FNYEAQ in the germline V gene. This CDR3 spans 14 amino acids. Trimming removed 4 bases from V and 3 bases from J, with 12 bases in between. This CDR3 is CASSSGLNKETQYF. In DNA form, the CDR3 reads TGTGCCAGCAGCTCGGGACTGAATAAAGAGACCCAGTACTTC.

The CDR3 region is CASSDRDRGGEQFF. In DNA, the CDR3 is TGTGCCAGCAGTGACCGGGACAGGGGTGGGGAGCAGTTCTTC. The V gene is TRBV6-1, the J gene TRBJ2-1, with 10 bases lining up with TRBD1. V trimming: 3 bases; J trimming: 10 bases; junction bases outside the gene matches: 6. Germline V CDR1 and CDR2: MNHNS, SASEGT. CDR3 length: 14 amino acids.

The chain carries TRBV6-2 or TRBV6-3 and TRBJ2-7, with a tentative D call TRBD2 (5 bases). The CDR3 totals 16 residues. CDR1 is MNHEY, CDR2 SVGEGT, per germline. V was pared by 6 bases and J by 2 bases, with 20 bases between. CDR3 sequence: CASSHPARVPTYEQYF. The CDR3 nucleotides are TGTGCCAGCAGCCATCCGGCGAGGGTCCCTACCTACGAGCAGTACTTC.

This clone was observed a single time. The CDR3 spells CASSFGSANTGELFF. CDR3 DNA: TGTGCCAGCAGTTTTGGTAGCGCTAACACCGGGGAGCTGTTTTTT. V gene TRBV28 combines with J gene TRBJ2-2, with a possible D match to TRBD2 (5 bases). The CDR3 spans 15 residues. Trimming shortened V by 3 bases and J by 2 bases, and 10 bases separated the two germline ends. The germline CDR1 and CDR2 sequences are MDHEN and SYDVKM.

This chain uses TRBV7-8 with TRBJ2-1, with TRBD1 identical over 7 bases. In germline, CDR1 is SGHVS, CDR2 FQNEAQ. V was pared by 5 bases and J by 3 bases, with 13 bases of the junction left unmatched. This CDR3 spans 17 amino acids. In DNA form, the CDR3 reads TGTGCCAGCAGCCTATCCGGACAGGCCAAGATCTACAATGAGCAGTTCTTC. This translates into CASSLSGQAKIYNEQFF.

V is TRBV7-8 and J is TRBJ2-3; tentative D call: TRBD2 (6 bases). CDR3 size: 16 residues. Deletions cut 3 bases from V and 1 base from J, with 14 bases between. Looked up from germline, CDR1 is SGHVS and CDR2 is FQNEAQ. The CDR3 nucleotides read TGTGCCAGCAGCTTCCGGGCTAGCGCGGGCACAGATACGCAGTATTTT. Protein sequence: CASSFRASAGTDTQYF.

The J gene is TRBJ1-1, the V gene TRBV3-1 (or the pseudogene TRBV3-2); D gene uncertain. Trimming shortened V by 4 bases and J by 5 bases, and 14 bases separated the two germline ends. The CDR3 contains 14 residues. Germline CDR1 and CDR2: LGHDT and YNNKEL (reference sequence). The CDR3 loop is CASSRRGRITEAFF. CDR3 bases: TGTGCCAGCAGCCGAAGAGGGAGGATAACTGAAGCTTTCTTT.

The table lists this clone with a few counts. The rearrangement uses TRBV9 and TRBJ1-2, with TRBD1 matching 7 bases. This CDR3 region has 15 residues. The ends lost 4 bases at V and 1 base at J; junction bases unmatched: 7. The germline gives CDR1 SGDLS, CDR2 YYNGEE. CDR3 bases: TGTGCCAGCAGCTCTTTAAGGGGGCTTAACTATGGCTACACCTTC. It codes for CASSSLRGLNYGYTF.

The chain is built from TRBV2 and TRBJ2-1; 11 bases line up with TRBD2. The CDR3 covers 17 residues. CDR1 SNHLY and CDR2 FYNNEI come from the germline V gene. J was trimmed by 0 bases and V by 5 bases; bases with no gene match: 6. This CDR3 reads CASSYISGRDSYNEQFF. CDR3 sequence (DNA): TGTGCCAGCAGTTACATTAGCGGGAGGGACTCCTACAATGAGCAGTTCTTC.

The chain joins TRBV19 to TRBJ2-7; TRBD1 is a possible D gene (6 bases). The CDR3 is made up of 14 amino acids. With 3 bases removed from V and 3 bases from J, the gap between germline ends came to 12 bases. Per germline, CDR1 LNHDA and CDR2 SQIVND (reference sequence). This chain's CDR3 is CASSIGGRGYEQYF. In nucleotides, the CDR3 is TGTGCCAGTAGTATTGGTGGCAGGGGCTACGAGCAGTACTTC.

This chain uses TRBV6-6 with TRBJ2-5; 8 positions agree with TRBD1. CDR1 is MNHNY and CDR2 is SVGAGI in the germline V gene (reference sequence). This CDR3 comprises 12 residues. The CDR3 DNA sequence: TGTACAACCGGGACAGGAGAAGAGACCCAGTACTTC. It yields the protein CTTGTGEETQYF.

This chain links TRBV10-3 with TRBJ1-6; no firm D call. Germline V gene data show CDR1 as ENHRY and CDR2 as SYGVKD. CDR3 size: 14 residues. The ends were cut back, 4 bases at V and 2 bases at J, with 6 bases in the middle. The CDR3 DNA is TGTGCCATCAGTGGGGGAGCCTATAATTCACCCCTCCACTTT. Encoded protein: CAISGGAYNSPLHF.

CDR3 bases: TGCGCCAGCAGCTTGTTGTCACCGGAGGAGACCCAGTACTTC. It encodes CASSLLSPEETQYF. The chain joins TRBV5-1 to TRBJ2-5; D uncertain. The germline V gene encodes CDR1 SGHRS and CDR2 YFSETQ. Between the trimmed V and J ends, which lost 1 base and 5 bases, there was a span of 12 bases. The CDR3 loop spans 14 amino acids. The full variable domain, in which reference TRBV5-1 and TRBJ2-5 provide the parts outside the CDR3, is KAGVTQTPRYLIKTRGQQVTLSCSPISGHRSVSWYQQTPGQGLQFLFEYFSETQRNKGNFPGRFSGRQFSNSRSEMNVSTLELGDSALYLCASSLLSPEETQYFGPGTRLLVL.

CDR3 nucleotide sequence: TGTGCCAGCAGTCCTTTGGCCATGAACACTGAAGCTTTCTTT. Its protein is CASSPLAMNTEAFF. V and J are TRBV27 and TRBJ1-1; unclear D gene. V shed 5 bases and J shed 0 bases, with 10 bases lying between them. Germline V gives CDR1 MNHEY, CDR2 SMNVEV (reference sequence). This CDR3 is 14 amino acids long.

The chain has TRBV7-6 and TRBJ1-3; D gene unclear. V was shortened by 5 bases and J by 0 bases, with 11 bases between the two germline ends. The germline V gene has CDR1 SGHVS and CDR2 FNYEAQ. This CDR3 has 15 amino acids. The DNA for the CDR3 is TGTGCCAGCAGCCCTCGATCGAGCTCTGGAAACACCATATATTTT. As protein: CASSPRSSSGNTIYF.

This clone was detected only once. The chain links TRBV19 to TRBJ1-1; no reliable D call. The V end was cut by 7 bases, the J end by 2 bases, with 20 bases between. The germline CDR1 and CDR2 sequences are LNHDA and SQIVND (reference sequence). There are 16 residues in the CDR3. This CDR3 is CASMGRRGRLNTEAFF. CDR3 coding DNA: TGTGCCAGTATGGGGAGGCGAGGCAGGCTCAACACTGAAGCTTTCTTT.

The chain has TRBV9 and TRBJ1-1, with D perhaps matching TRBD1 (5 bases). V lost 0 bases to trimming and J lost 4 bases, with 7 bases between them. This CDR3 has 13 amino acids. Germline loops: CDR1 SGDLS, CDR2 YYNGEE. In DNA, the CDR3 is TGTGCCAGCAGCGTAGAGGGGATCACTGAAGCTTTCTTT. This encodes CASSVEGITEAFF.

The chain links TRBV6-2 or TRBV6-3 to TRBJ2-7; 14 bases line up with TRBD2. Germline CDR1 MNHEY, CDR2 SVGEGT. The CDR3 sequence is 15 residues long. The V and J ends lost 6 bases and 1 base, in that order; junction bases with no gene match: 2. CDR3 sequence (DNA): TGTGCCAGCAGCCGACTAGCGGGGGGGTCCTACGAGCAGTACTTC. Translating it yields CASSRLAGGSYEQYF.

The gene calls are TRBV3-1 (or the pseudogene TRBV3-2) and TRBJ1-2, with a tentative D call TRBD1 (6 bases). Germline CDR1 is LGHDT and CDR2 is YNNKEL (reference sequence). V lost 7 bases and J lost 5, with 14 bases in between. The CDR3 runs to 13 residues. The CDR3 here is CASKKARGYGYTF. In DNA, the CDR3 is TGTGCCAGCAAAAAGGCCAGGGGATATGGCTACACCTTC.

The chain carries TRBV1 and TRBJ2-7; the table's TRBD2 call for D was not verified on the DNA. TRBV1 is described as a pseudogene. The CDR3 contains 17 residues. As DNA, the CDR3 is TGCACCAGCAGCCCTACACCGACTAGCGGGAGCTCCTACGAGCAGTACTTC. This translates into CTSSPTPTSGSSYEQYF.

V usage is TRBV20-1 and J usage is TRBJ2-7, with D unresolved. With 0 bases removed from V and 9 bases from J, the gap between germline ends came to 6 bases. The CDR3 contains 10 residues. Germline assignment: CDR1 DFQATT and CDR2 SNEGSKA (reference sequence). CDR3 DNA: TGCAGTGCTAGAGATGAGCGGCAGTACTTC. Translating it yields CSARDERQYF.

The chain links TRBV6-5 to TRBJ2-1; no definite D call. The CDR3 sequence is 16 residues long. CDR1 is MNHEY and CDR2 is SVGAGI in the germline V gene. The ends were cut back, 2 bases at V and 3 bases at J, with 14 bases in the middle. CDR3 in DNA: TGTGCCAGCAGTTACCGTATAACATCTGGCTACAATGAGCAGTTCTTC. Amino acids: CASSYRITSGYNEQFF.

The V gene is TRBV6-1, the J gene TRBJ2-7; TRBD2 aligns across 9 bases. Per the germline V gene, CDR1 is MNHNS and CDR2 is SASEGT. The CDR3 totals 15 residues. The V segment lost 5 bases and the J segment 6 bases; nucleotides outside the gene matches: 11. The chain's CDR3 is CASSQLAGGFFEQYF. For the CDR3, the DNA is TGTGCCAGCAGTCAACTAGCGGGTGGCTTTTTCGAGCAGTACTTC.

The chain combines TRBV7-6 with TRBJ2-5; D is unresolved. Germline-derived CDR1 and CDR2 are SGHVS and FNYEAQ. The CDR3 loop spans 12 amino acids. Trimming left V 4 bases short and J 5 bases short, with 8 bases between. The CDR3 DNA follows: TGTGCCAGCAGCTCGAGAGATGAGACCCAGTACTTC. Translation: CASSSRDETQYF.

The chain is built from TRBV3-1 (or the pseudogene TRBV3-2) and TRBJ2-1; D possibly corresponds to TRBD2 (6 bases). V gave up 6 bases and J gave up 9 bases, with 21 bases separating them. Germline CDR1 and CDR2: LGHDT and YNNKEL (reference sequence). The CDR3 runs 15 residues. The CDR3 sequence is CASRPGGLTFGEQFF. CDR3 coding DNA: TGTGCCAGCAGACCTGGCGGACTAACTTTTGGTGAGCAGTTCTTC.

The chain joins TRBV9 to TRBJ2-5; a weak D match, TRBD1 (6 bases). V lost 3 bases and J lost 3, with 12 bases in between. There are 14 residues in the CDR3. Germline loops: CDR1 SGDLS, CDR2 YYNGEE. This chain's CDR3 is CASSAADRKETQYF. DNA of the CDR3: TGTGCCAGCAGCGCTGCGGACAGAAAAGAGACCCAGTACTTC.